The clone carrying this T cell receptor (beta chain) came up once. Under the authors' procedure: Using reference gene primer amplification, nucleated cell counts were estimated. This table comes from immunoSEQ multiplex PCR, and its TCRdb copy is limited to in-frame clones, with some not included. V and J calls and clone size are as listed in that table; D and trimming were resolved from the DNA. Of about 160,000 clones in the sample, roughly 80% were seen once. This sample was taken from a study of blood T cell repertoires in COVID-19. Germline V lookup: CDR1 SGHRS, CDR2 YFSETQ. The CDR3 extends over 13 amino acids. Trimming pared 0 bases from V and 7 bases from J, leaving 10 bases between.

Material: peripheral blood. This receptor was taken from a man in his 70s with acute or convalescent COVID-19. The chain uses TRBV5-1 and TRBJ1-2; a weak D match, TRBD1 (5 bases). The CDR3 loop reads CASSLEGSAGYTF. Written as DNA, the CDR3 is TGCGCCAGCAGCTTGGAGGGGTCTGCTGGCTACACCTTC.